This entry lists 27 T cell receptor beta chains sequenced from one sample in a study of T cell responses to AZD1222 COVID-19 vaccine. Sequenced by immunoSEQ multiplex PCR; TCRdb stores in-frame clones only, minus some. Of more than 85,000 clones listed, 85% to 90% were seen once; the top ten hold about a sixth. Sequencing used peripheral blood, obtained 28 days after the second AZD1222 dose. The receptors derive from an adult who received the AZD1222 COVID-19 vaccine.

V usage is TRBV7-2 and J usage is TRBJ1-2, with TRBD1 matching 9 bases. The CDR3 length is 16 residues. Germline CDR1 is SGHTA and CDR2 is FQGNSA. J gave up 2 bases and V 1 base, and 5 bases lay outside the gene matches. The chain's CDR3 is CASSLGGTGKNYGYTF. DNA for the CDR3: TGTGCCAGCAGCTTAGGTGGGACAGGGAAGAACTATGGCTACACCTTC.

The chain recombines TRBV19 with TRBJ2-1; no reliable D call. The length of the CDR3 is 13 residues. Germline loops: CDR1 LNHDA, CDR2 SQIVND (reference sequence). The germline V and J ends were trimmed by 4 bases and 4 bases, with 8 bases remaining between them. In DNA form, the CDR3 reads TGTGCCAGTAGTAACGGAGCATACAATGAGCAGTTCTTC. It specifies CASSNGAYNEQFF.

The V call is TRBV5-5, the J call TRBJ2-1; 9 bases are shared with TRBD2. Germline CDR1 is SGHKS and CDR2 is YYEKEE (reference sequence). The CDR3 length is 13 residues. Trimming removed 4 bases from V and 11 bases from J; junction bases left unmatched: 7. The CDR3 region is CASSALAGDKQFF. The CDR3 DNA follows: TGTGCCAGCAGCGCATTAGCGGGAGATAAGCAGTTCTTC.

The rearrangement joins TRBV19 to TRBJ2-1; TRBD2 matches 11 bases. Germline trimming cut 4 bases from V and 7 bases from J; bases unmatched to any gene: 6. The CDR3 runs 15 residues. CDR1 LNHDA and CDR2 SQIVND come from the germline V gene (reference sequence). The CDR3 nucleotides read TGTGCCAGTAGTACCGATAGCGGGAGGGCGAATGAGCAGTTCTTC. It translates to CASSTDSGRANEQFF.

The V and J genes are TRBV5-1 and TRBJ2-3; D gene uncertain. V dropped 1 base and J dropped 3 bases, with 12 bases sitting between them. This CDR3 is built from 15 residues. Germline-derived CDR1 and CDR2 are SGHRS and YFSETQ. The CDR3 coding sequence is TGCGCCAGCAGCTTGAAGGCGACCGGGACAGATACGCAGTATTTT. Its protein is CASSLKATGTDTQYF.

This clone was seen just once. The chain joins TRBV10-1 to TRBJ2-1; TRBD2 matches 9 bases. This CDR3 region has 17 residues. Germline CDR1 and CDR2: WNHNN and SYGVQD (reference sequence). V lost 5 bases, J lost 8 bases, and 16 bases stayed unmatched. The CDR3 protein is CASSLGRLADSKDEQFF. CDR3 DNA sequence: TGCGCCAGCAGTCTCGGTAGACTAGCGGACTCTAAGGATGAGCAGTTCTTC.

The chain links TRBV12-5 to TRBJ1-1, with D tentatively TRBD1 (5 bases). Trimming removed 5 bases from V and 4 bases from J, with 11 bases in between. The CDR3 is made up of 13 amino acids. Germline CDR1 is LGHNT and CDR2 is FRNRAP. The CDR3 is CASGRLDSTEAFF. CDR3 nucleotides: TGTGCTAGTGGTAGATTAGACAGCACTGAAGCTTTCTTT.

This chain uses TRBV27 with TRBJ1-3, with D uncertain. The V and J ends lost 5 bases and 4 bases respectively, with 6 bases between them. This CDR3 is built from 12 residues. The V gene's germline CDR1 is MNHEY and CDR2 SMNVEV (reference sequence). The CDR3 nucleotides are TGTGCCAGCAGTGGTAACGGAAACACCATATATTTT. Its protein product is CASSGNGNTIYF.

V usage is TRBV30 and J usage is TRBJ1-1; maybe TRBD1 (6 bases). Germline V gives CDR1 GTSNPN, CDR2 SVGIG (reference sequence). This CDR3 spans 14 amino acids. The germline V and J ends were trimmed by 3 bases and 0 bases, with 11 bases remaining between them. CDR3 coding DNA: TGTGCCTGGAGATTCAGGGGCCTGAACACTGAAGCTTTCTTT. This encodes CAWRFRGLNTEAFF.

V gene TRBV5-6 combines with J gene TRBJ1-4; D is possibly TRBD1 (6 bases). The CDR3 runs 15 residues. V lost 4 bases and J 6 bases, leaving 16 bases between the germline ends. Germline V gene data show CDR1 as SGHDT and CDR2 as YYEEEE. The CDR3 here is CASSTALQGYEKLFF. CDR3 nucleotide sequence: TGTGCCAGCAGCACCGCGCTACAGGGCTATGAAAAACTGTTTTTT.

The CDR3 protein is CASSRTGTGFNEKLFF. In nucleotides, the CDR3 is TGTGCCAGCAGCCGAACCGGGACAGGGTTTAATGAAAAACTGTTTTTT. J is TRBJ1-4 and V is TRBV5-8, with 9 bases that match TRBD1. Germline CDR1 SGHTS, CDR2 YDEGEE. This CDR3 region has 16 residues. The V gene end was trimmed by 4 bases and the J gene end by 4 bases; junction bases not matched to a gene: 8.

V is TRBV24-1 and J is TRBJ1-2; perhaps TRBD1 as D (5 bases). The V gene lost 5 bases and the J gene lost 6 bases, with 12 bases spanning the gap. The CDR3 length is 13 residues. Germline V gene data show CDR1 as KGHDR and CDR2 as SFDVKD. The CDR3 protein is CATSAWDLDGYTF. CDR3 coding DNA: TGTGCCACCAGTGCCTGGGACCTCGATGGCTACACCTTC.

The rearrangement joins TRBV19 to TRBJ2-7; tentatively, D is TRBD1 (6 bases). CDR1 and CDR2 from the germline V gene are LNHDA and SQIVND (reference sequence). V lost 4 bases, J lost 4 bases, and 11 bases lay in between. CDR3 length equals 13 residues. CDR3 region: CASSSDRKYEQYF. CDR3 nucleotides: TGTGCCAGTAGTAGCGACAGGAAGTACGAGCAGTACTTC.

The J gene is TRBJ1-4, the V gene TRBV29-1; a weak D match, TRBD1 (5 bases). This CDR3 spans 14 amino acids. V lost 4 bases, J lost 8 bases, and 17 bases lay in between. Germline CDR1 and CDR2: SQVTM and ANQGSEA. CDR3 coding DNA: TGCAGCGTTGTTGACAGTGTGATGGGAGAAAAACTGTTTTTT. Its protein product is CSVVDSVMGEKLFF.

The rearrangement joins TRBV6-5 to TRBJ1-5; D unclear. Germline V lookup: CDR1 MNHEY, CDR2 SVGAGI. CDR3 length: 15 amino acids. The V and J ends lost 0 bases and 2 bases respectively, with 8 bases between them. The CDR3 coding sequence is TGTGCCAGCAGTTACTCGACGGGCGGCAATCAGCCCCAGCATTTT. Translating it yields CASSYSTGGNQPQHF.

The V and J genes are TRBV3-1 (or the pseudogene TRBV3-2) and TRBJ2-1, with D perhaps TRBD1 (5 bases). V dropped 7 bases and J dropped 0 bases, with 16 bases sitting between them. The CDR3 sequence is 16 residues long. Germline V gives CDR1 LGHDT, CDR2 YNNKEL (reference sequence). The CDR3 is CASNPGPPSSYNEQFF. As DNA, the CDR3 is TGTGCCAGCAACCCAGGGCCACCGAGCTCCTACAATGAGCAGTTCTTC.

The chain combines TRBV5-5 with TRBJ1-1; possible D gene TRBD1, 5 bases. The CDR3 spans 14 residues. V gave up 4 bases and J gave up 0 bases, with 10 bases separating them. Germline V gene lookup returns CDR1 SGHKS and CDR2 YYEKEE (reference sequence). The CDR3 DNA sequence: TGTGCCAGCAGCAGAGGGACCGTGAACACTGAAGCTTTCTTT. It is translated as CASSRGTVNTEAFF.

This rearrangement joins TRBV6-1 to TRBJ2-7; D call uncertain. This CDR3 has 17 residues. Germline lookup yields CDR1 MNHNS and CDR2 SASEGT. Trimming stripped 2 bases from V and 1 base from J, with 18 bases between. CDR3 sequence reads: CASSEPGMGTGSYEQYF. In DNA form, the CDR3 reads TGTGCCAGCAGTGAACCAGGAATGGGCACTGGGTCCTACGAGCAGTACTTC.

This sequence joins TRBV7-6 and TRBJ1-5; 7 bases agree with TRBD1. In germline, CDR1 is SGHVS, CDR2 FNYEAQ. V shed 1 base and J 7 bases; nucleotides not matched to a gene: 10. The CDR3 extends over 16 amino acids. The CDR3: CASSLGEGRTGQPQHF. The CDR3 nucleotides read TGTGCCAGCAGCTTAGGCGAGGGCAGGACAGGCCAGCCCCAGCATTTT.

The gene calls are TRBV6-2 or TRBV6-3 and TRBJ1-3; D uncertain. Germline-derived CDR1 and CDR2 are MNHEY and SVGEGT. Trimming stripped 2 bases from V and 0 bases from J, with 8 bases between. This CDR3 comprises 15 residues. The CDR3 loop is CASSYNPLSGNTIYF. The CDR3 region has the DNA TGTGCCAGCAGTTACAACCCCCTCTCTGGAAACACCATATATTTT.

This clone was recorded only once. The rearrangement joins TRBV12-3 or TRBV12-4 to TRBJ2-1; 13 bases align to TRBD2. With V trimmed by 6 bases and J by 15 bases, 8 bases remained unmatched. The CDR3 covers 13 residues. Written as DNA, the CDR3 is TGTGCCAGCAGCTGGACTAGCGGGAGTGAGTTGTTCTTC. It yields the protein CASSWTSGSELFF.

The V gene is TRBV5-6, the J gene TRBJ2-1; perhaps TRBD2 as D (5 bases). The CDR3 extends over 19 amino acids. Germline assignment: CDR1 SGHDT and CDR2 YYEEEE. Trimming cost V 0 bases and J 8 bases, with 27 bases left between them. CDR3 in amino acids: CASSLAPPGEWARAYEQFF. The CDR3 bases are TGTGCCAGCAGCTTGGCCCCCCCCGGGGAGTGGGCAAGGGCTTATGAGCAGTTCTTC.

The CDR3 DNA reads TGCAGCGCAGGGCTTTCAACTGAAGCTTTCTTT. Protein sequence: CSAGLSTEAFF. The J gene is TRBJ1-1, the V gene TRBV29-1, with D possibly TRBD1 on 5 matching bases. The V end lost 7 bases, the J end lost 5 bases, and 11 bases lay between the germline ends. CDR1 SQVTM and CDR2 ANQGSEA come from the germline V gene. The CDR3 is 11 amino acids.

The chain joins TRBV19 to TRBJ2-7, with D perhaps matching TRBD1 or TRBD2 (6 bases each). V lost 4 bases and J lost 5, with 15 bases in between. The CDR3 is 14 amino acids. Germline V gene sequence: CDR1 LNHDA, CDR2 SQIVND (reference sequence). For the CDR3, the DNA is TGTGCCAGTAGTAGCGGGACATCACCTAACGAGCAGTACTTC. It yields the protein CASSSGTSPNEQYF.

This chain connects TRBV5-1 to TRBJ2-3; the match to TRBD2 covers 15 bases. Per the germline V gene, CDR1 is SGHRS and CDR2 is YFSETQ. CDR3 size: 19 residues. Trimming took 0 bases from V and 5 from J; bases not matched to a gene: 10. CDR3 nucleotide sequence: TGCGCCAGCAGCTTGGTAGGGACAGGACTAGCGGGAGGGCAAGATACGCAGTATTTT. Translating it yields CASSLVGTGLAGGQDTQYF.

This chain connects TRBV7-9 to TRBJ2-7, with D possibly TRBD1 on 7 matching bases. Trimming left V 5 bases short and J 2 bases short, with 16 bases between. Looked up from germline, CDR1 is SEHNR and CDR2 is FQNEAQ (reference sequence). The CDR3 length is 15 residues. As DNA, the CDR3 is TGTGCCAGCAGCACCGGCCAGGGGGGCACCTACGAGCAGTACTTC. Translation gives CASSTGQGGTYEQYF.

V gene TRBV7-9 combines with J gene TRBJ2-7; D perhaps matches TRBD1 (5 bases). The germline V gene encodes CDR1 SEHNR and CDR2 FQNEAQ (reference sequence). V gave up 0 bases and J gave up 4 bases, with 10 bases separating them. The CDR3 is 14 amino acids. This chain's CDR3 is CASSLAQEKYEQYF. The CDR3 bases are TGTGCCAGCAGCTTAGCACAGGAAAAGTACGAGCAGTACTTC. The full variable domain, rest sourced from reference TRBV7-9 and TRBJ2-7, is DTGVSQNPRHKITKRGQNVTFRCDPISEHNRLYWYRQTLGQGPEFLTYFQNEAQLEKSRLLSDRFSAERPKGSFSTLEIQRTEQGDSAMYLCASSLAQEKYEQYFGPGTRLTVT.